A selection of T cell receptor beta chains follows, all from one sample in a study of regulatory T cells in long-lasting Graves disease. TCRdb processed the multiplex PCR reads anew with MiXCR; each CDR3 protein has one entry. The table includes about 620,000 distinct CDR3 sequences, 16% detected once. These sequences were also reported in another study, on T cells in Graves' hyperthyroidism and ophthalmopathy.

Sequenced material: peripheral blood mononuclear cells (PBMCs), taken at new diagnosis, from a patient treated with antithyroid drugs. The receptors here all came from a woman in her twenties or thirties with Graves disease. Each CDR3 is given with its conserved first and last residue. A D gene is named only where the DNA matches it firmly. Clone size appears in some rows only: once, few, many, or a class for an expanded clone.

clone size,D gene,V gene,J gene,CDR3 DNA,CDR3 protein
many,.,TRBV11-2,TRBJ2-7,TGTGCCAGCAGCTTAGTCCTGGGCAGAGACTACGAGCAGTACTTC,CASSLVLGRDYEQYF
few,.,TRBV5-1,TRBJ2-2,TGTGCCGGACCAGGGGACTTGAACACCGGGGAGCTGTTTTTT,CAGPGDLNTGELFF
.,.,TRBV11-2,TRBJ1-1,TGTGCCAGCAGCTCCTTCTCCGGACATTCAGAAGCTTTCTTT,CASSSFSGHSEAFF
few,TRBD2,TRBV7-2,TRBJ2-1,TGTGCCAGCAGCTTCACCGGGACTACCATTTACAATGAGCAGTTCTTC,CASSFTGTTIYNEQFF
many,.,TRBV12-3/TRBV12-4,TRBJ1-5,TGTGCCAGCAGTCCCATGGAGGGGCTCCGGCCCCAGCATTTT,CASSPMEGLRPQHF
many,.,TRBV29-1,TRBJ1-3,TGCAGCGTTGAAAACCGGGTCGGAAACACCATATATTTT,CSVENRVGNTIYF
many,TRBD1,TRBV5-1,TRBJ2-7,TGCGCCAGCAGCTTGTTCAGGTCCTCAGGGGGAGAGCAGTACTTC,CASSLFRSSGGEQYF
many,TRBD2,TRBV7-2,TRBJ2-1,TGTGCCAGCAGCTCTAGCGGGAGAACCCGCAATGAGCAGTTCTTC,CASSSSGRTRNEQFF
many,TRBD2,TRBV27,TRBJ2-1,TGTGCCAGCACCCCGGCGGGAGCCGGGTACAATGAGCAGTTCTTC,CASTPAGAGYNEQFF
few,TRBD1,TRBV28,TRBJ2-1,TGTGCCACCTCCCCGTCGGGACAGGGGTGGAATGAGCAGTTCTTC,CATSPSGQGWNEQFF
.,.,TRBV29-1,TRBJ2-2,TGCAGCGTCGCGAACACCGGGGAGCTGTTTTTT,CSVANTGELFF
few,TRBD1,TRBV12-3/TRBV12-4,TRBJ2-7,TGTGCCAGCAGTTTAGGGACAGGGGCTGGCGAGCAGTACTTC,CASSLGTGAGEQYF
few,.,TRBV30,TRBJ2-3,TGTGCCTGGAGGGAAAAGGGCCTCTCGTATACAGATACGCAGTATTTT,CAWREKGLSYTDTQYF
few,TRBD2,TRBV7-9,TRBJ2-3,TGTGCCAGCCAGCCTCCCAATAGCGGGAGGGCGGATACGCAGTATTTT,CASQPPNSGRADTQYF
few,TRBD2,TRBV5-1,TRBJ2-2,TGCGCCAGCACCATAACCAGACTAGCGGGGGTCACCGGGGAGCTGTTTTTT,CASTITRLAGVTGELFF
many,TRBD2,TRBV6-1,TRBJ2-5,TGTGCCACCCCTGGAGGTCTAGCGGGGGAAGAGACCCAGTACTTC,CATPGGLAGEETQYF
many,TRBD1,TRBV27,TRBJ1-1,TGTGCCAGCAGTCGTGAGACAGGGGGCACTGAAGCTTTCTTT,CASSRETGGTEAFF
many,.,TRBV6-2/TRBV6-3,TRBJ2-3,TGTGCCAGCAGTTACCCGGGTAGAACAGATACGCAGTATTTT,CASSYPGRTDTQYF